Sequencing of this T cell receptor (beta chain) was carried out in a study of blood T cell repertoires in COVID-19. Study overall: Sources were T cells, B-cell-depleted T cells, or PBMCs; the material itself was cDNA or gDNA.

Deletions cut 1 base from V and 1 base from J, with 8 bases between. The CDR3 is made up of 15 amino acids. Germline lookup yields CDR1 SGHNT and CDR2 YYREEE (reference sequence). The method was immunoSEQ multiplex PCR; TCRdb's version includes in-frame clones alone and lacks a portion of them. The sample contains tens of thousands of clones, more than 90% of which appear only once. The sequencing sample was made of peripheral blood. The V and J genes are TRBV5-4 and TRBJ2-2; tentatively, D is TRBD2 (6 bases). This TCR derives from a man between 60 and 75 years old with acute or convalescent COVID-19. CDR3 coding DNA: TGTGCCAGCAGCTTGAGCGGGTTGAACACCGGGGAGCTGTTTTTT. This codes for CASSLSGLNTGELFF.